This T cell receptor (beta chain) was documented in a study of cytomegalovirus exposure and HLA in healthy donors. In this sample, this clone turned up once. Germline CDR1 is SGHNT and CDR2 is YYREEE (reference sequence). Trimming took 4 bases from V and 3 from J; bases not matched to a gene: 7. The CDR3 is 15 amino acids. The repertoire was sequenced with immunoSEQ multiplex PCR; TCRdb's copy has only in-frame clones and lacks some. This sample carries fewer than 400,000 clones, 88% of them seen once, and the ten largest clones take approximately 0.95%. The chain recombines TRBV5-4 with TRBJ2-3, with TRBD2 matching 8 bases. The clonotype was recovered from a man younger than 40 in good health and CMV-seronegative. Sequencing input: PBMCs. The CDR3 region has the DNA TGTGCCAGCAGCCCGGGGGGGAGGGGAACAGATACGCAGTATTTT. Encoded protein: CASSPGGRGTDTQYF.